Below are 4 T cell receptor beta chains sequenced from a single sample in a study of blood T cell repertoires in COVID-19. The data were produced by immunoSEQ multiplex PCR, yet TCRdb's version contains in-frame clones alone and is incomplete. The sample consists of some 76,000 clones, 80% to 90% of them appearing once. Sequenced material: peripheral blood. The receptor set was obtained from a woman aged 18 to 35 with acute or convalescent COVID-19.

CDR3 nucleotide sequence: TGCGCCAGCAGCTTAGCGACAGGGTGGAACACTGAAGCTTTCTTT. Translated, it gives CASSLATGWNTEAFF. The V gene is TRBV5-1, the J gene TRBJ1-1; 7 bases match TRBD1. The ends lost 2 bases at V and 1 base at J; junction bases unmatched: 5. Germline CDR1 SGHRS, CDR2 YFSETQ. The CDR3 length is 15 residues. The full variable domain, completed using reference TRBV5-1 and TRBJ1-1, is KAGVTQTPRYLIKTRGQQVTLSCSPISGHRSVSWYQQTPGQGLQFLFEYFSETQRNKGNFPGRFSGRQFSNSRSEMNVSTLELGDSALYLCASSLATGWNTEAFFGQGTRLTVV.

The chain is built from TRBV5-1 and TRBJ2-2, with 8 positions matching TRBD2. CDR3 length: 15 residues. The germline gives CDR1 SGHRS, CDR2 YFSETQ. After removal of 1 base from V and 5 bases from J, the junction contained 4 bases not matched to a gene. The chain's CDR3 is CASSLQAGDTGELFF. CDR3 DNA sequence: TGCGCCAGCAGCTTGCAAGCGGGGGATACCGGGGAGCTGTTTTTT.

The rearrangement links TRBV7-9 to TRBJ1-3; the D is unclear. V lost 1 base to trimming and J lost 1 base, with 5 bases between them. Looked up from germline, CDR1 is SEHNR and CDR2 is FQNEAQ (reference sequence). This CDR3 comprises 14 residues. The CDR3 is CASSLVGSGNTIYF. The CDR3 coding sequence is TGTGCCAGCAGCTTAGTCGGTTCTGGAAACACCATATATTTT.

The chain recombines TRBV9 with TRBJ1-3; 7 nucleotides match TRBD1. Unmatched junction bases numbered 9, after V lost 3 bases and J lost 0 bases. CDR3 size: 17 residues. CDR1 is SGDLS, CDR2 YYNGEE, per germline. The DNA of the CDR3 is TGTGCCAGCAGCGCCCACGGGACAGCCGCCTCTGGAAACACCATATATTTT. It translates to CASSAHGTAASGNTIYF.